This T cell receptor (beta chain) was profiled in a study of blood T cell repertoires in COVID-19. Participants came from roughly 25 US areas, aged roughly 18 to 95 years. Two negative PCRs, clearance, or symptom resolution were required of recovered Cohort 3 donors. The method was immunoSEQ multiplex PCR; TCRdb's version includes in-frame clones alone and lacks a portion of them. The sample has about 270,000 clones, 88% seen once; the top ten hold about 3%. This clone was picked up one time. Germline V gene sequence: CDR1 KGHSH, CDR2 LQKENI. Trimming removed 0 bases at V and 1 base at J, with 21 bases between. The CDR3 consists of 19 residues.

Input material: PBMCs or T cells enriched from blood (not recorded which). The chain recombines TRBV18 with TRBJ2-5; possible D gene TRBD1, 5 bases. The TCR comes from a woman aged 45-59 years who had recovered from COVID-19. The CDR3 DNA follows: TGTGCCAGCTCACCACCGGGGCAGGTATTCCCAGAGGCCCAAGAGACCCAGTACTTC. Translated: CASSPPGQVFPEAQETQYF.